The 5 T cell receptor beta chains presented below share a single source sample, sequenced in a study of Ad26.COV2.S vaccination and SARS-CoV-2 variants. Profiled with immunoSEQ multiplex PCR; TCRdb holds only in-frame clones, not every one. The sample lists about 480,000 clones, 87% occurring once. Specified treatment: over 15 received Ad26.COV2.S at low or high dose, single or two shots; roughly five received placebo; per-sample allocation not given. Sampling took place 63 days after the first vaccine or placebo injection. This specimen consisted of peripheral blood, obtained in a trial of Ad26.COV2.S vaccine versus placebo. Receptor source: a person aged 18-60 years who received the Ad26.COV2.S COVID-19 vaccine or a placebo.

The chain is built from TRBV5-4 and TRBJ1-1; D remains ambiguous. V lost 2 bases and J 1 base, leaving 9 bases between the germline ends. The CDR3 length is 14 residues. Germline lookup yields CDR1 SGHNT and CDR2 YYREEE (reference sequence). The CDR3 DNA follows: TGTGCCAGCAGCTTCGGGCAGAGGAACACTGAAGCTTTCTTT. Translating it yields CASSFGQRNTEAFF.

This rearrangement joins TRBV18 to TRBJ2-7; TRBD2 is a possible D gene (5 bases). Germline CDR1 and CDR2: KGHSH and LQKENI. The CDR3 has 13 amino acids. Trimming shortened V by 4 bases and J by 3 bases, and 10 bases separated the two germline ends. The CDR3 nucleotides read TGTGCCAGCTCACGGGAGATCGGCTACGAGCAGTACTTC. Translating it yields CASSREIGYEQYF.

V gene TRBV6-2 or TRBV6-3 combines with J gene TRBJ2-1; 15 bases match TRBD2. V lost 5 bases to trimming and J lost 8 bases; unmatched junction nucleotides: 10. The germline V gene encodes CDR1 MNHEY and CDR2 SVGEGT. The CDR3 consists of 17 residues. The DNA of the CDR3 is TGTGCCAGCAGTCCGGGACTAGCGGGAGGCCCGCGACATGAGCAGTTCTTC. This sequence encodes CASSPGLAGGPRHEQFF.

The CDR3 nucleotides are TGTGCCAGCAGCTATGAGACGAACACTGAAGCTTTCTTT. Amino acid sequence: CASSYETNTEAFF. The chain joins TRBV13 to TRBJ1-1; D is ambiguous. The CDR3 is 13 amino acids. V lost 4 bases and J 1 base, leaving 7 bases between the germline ends. The germline CDR1 and CDR2 sequences are PRHDT and FYEKMQ (reference sequence).

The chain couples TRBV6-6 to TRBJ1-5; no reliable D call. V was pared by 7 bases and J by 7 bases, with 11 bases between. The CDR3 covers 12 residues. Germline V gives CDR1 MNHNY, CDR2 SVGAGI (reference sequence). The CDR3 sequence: CASKTVGQPQHF. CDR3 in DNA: TGTGCCAGCAAAACGGTGGGGCAGCCCCAGCATTTT.